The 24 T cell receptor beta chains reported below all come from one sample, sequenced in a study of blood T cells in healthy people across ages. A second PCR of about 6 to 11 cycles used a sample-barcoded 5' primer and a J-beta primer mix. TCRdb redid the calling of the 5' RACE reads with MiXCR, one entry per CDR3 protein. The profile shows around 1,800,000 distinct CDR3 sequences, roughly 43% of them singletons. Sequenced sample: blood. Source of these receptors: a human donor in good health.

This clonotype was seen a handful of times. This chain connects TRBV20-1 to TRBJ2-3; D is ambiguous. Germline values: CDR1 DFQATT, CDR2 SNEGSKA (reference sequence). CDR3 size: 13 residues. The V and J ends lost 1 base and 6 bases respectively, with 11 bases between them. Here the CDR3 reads CSARGDPLDTQYF. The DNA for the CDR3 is TGCAGTGCTAGAGGCGACCCCTTGGATACGCAGTATTTT.

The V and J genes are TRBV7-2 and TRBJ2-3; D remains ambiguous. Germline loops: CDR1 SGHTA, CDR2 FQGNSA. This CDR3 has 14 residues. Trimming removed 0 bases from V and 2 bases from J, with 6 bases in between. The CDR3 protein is CASSLAKYTDTQYF. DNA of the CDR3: TGTGCCAGCAGCTTAGCTAAGTACACAGATACGCAGTATTTT. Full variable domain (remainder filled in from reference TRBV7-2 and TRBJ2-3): GAGVSQSPSNKVTEKGKDVELRCDPISGHTALYWYRQSLGQGLEFLIYFQGNSAPDKSGLPSDRFSAERTGGSVSTLTIQRTQQEDSAVYLCASSLAKYTDTQYFGPGTRLTVL.

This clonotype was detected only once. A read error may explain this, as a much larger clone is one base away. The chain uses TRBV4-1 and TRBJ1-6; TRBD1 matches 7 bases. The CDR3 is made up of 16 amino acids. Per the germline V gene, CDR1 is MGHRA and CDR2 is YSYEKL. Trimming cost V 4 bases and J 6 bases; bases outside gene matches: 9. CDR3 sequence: CASSPIDRDSNSPLHF. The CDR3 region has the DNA TGCGCCAGCAGCCCTATAGACCGGGACAGTAATTCACCCCTCCACTTT.

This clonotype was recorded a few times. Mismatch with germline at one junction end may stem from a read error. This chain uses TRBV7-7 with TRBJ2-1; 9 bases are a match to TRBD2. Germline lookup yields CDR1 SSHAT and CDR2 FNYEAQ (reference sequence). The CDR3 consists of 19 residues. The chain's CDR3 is CASSSRYQRGERRGNEQFF. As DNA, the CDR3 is TGTGCTAGCAGCTCCAGATACCAGCGGGGGGAACGACGGGGCAATGAGCAGTTCTTC.

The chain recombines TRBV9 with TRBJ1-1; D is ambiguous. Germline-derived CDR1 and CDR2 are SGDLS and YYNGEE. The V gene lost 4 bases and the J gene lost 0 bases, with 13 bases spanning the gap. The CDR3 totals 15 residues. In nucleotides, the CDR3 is TGTGCCAGCAGCCTCATTCACGAGGTGAACACTGAAGCTTTCTTT. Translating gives CASSLIHEVNTEAFF. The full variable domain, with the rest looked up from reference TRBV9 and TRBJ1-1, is DSGVTQTPKHLITATGQRVTLRCSPRSGDLSVYWYQQSLDQGLQFLIQYYNGEERAKGNILERFSAQQFPDLHSELNLSSLELGDSALYFCASSLIHEVNTEAFFGQGTRLTVV.

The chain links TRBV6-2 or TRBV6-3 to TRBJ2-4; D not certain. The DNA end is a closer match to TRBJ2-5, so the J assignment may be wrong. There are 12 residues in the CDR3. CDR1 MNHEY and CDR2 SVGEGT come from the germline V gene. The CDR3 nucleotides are TGTGCCAGCGCCTGGCCACGGGAGACCCAGTACTTC. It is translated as CASAWPRETQYF.

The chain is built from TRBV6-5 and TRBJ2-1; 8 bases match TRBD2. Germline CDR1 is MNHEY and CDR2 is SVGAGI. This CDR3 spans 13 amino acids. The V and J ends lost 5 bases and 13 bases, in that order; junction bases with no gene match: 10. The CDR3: CASSQTSVETQFF. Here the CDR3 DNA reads TGTGCCAGCAGTCAGACTAGCGTCGAGACCCAGTTCTTC.

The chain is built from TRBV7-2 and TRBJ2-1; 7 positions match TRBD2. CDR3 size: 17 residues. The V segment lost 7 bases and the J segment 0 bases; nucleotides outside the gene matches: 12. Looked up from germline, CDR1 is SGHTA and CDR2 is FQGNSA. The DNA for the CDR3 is TGTGCCAGCACCCAAGGTCTGCGGGGGTACTCCTACAATGAGCAGTTCTTC. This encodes CASTQGLRGYSYNEQFF.

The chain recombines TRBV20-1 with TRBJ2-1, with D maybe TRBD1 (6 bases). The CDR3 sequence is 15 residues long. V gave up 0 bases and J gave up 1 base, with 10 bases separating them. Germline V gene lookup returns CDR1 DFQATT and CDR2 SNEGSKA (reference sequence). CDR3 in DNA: TGCAGTGCTAGAGATGGGGGCCCGTCCTACAATGAGCAGTTCTTC. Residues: CSARDGGPSYNEQFF.

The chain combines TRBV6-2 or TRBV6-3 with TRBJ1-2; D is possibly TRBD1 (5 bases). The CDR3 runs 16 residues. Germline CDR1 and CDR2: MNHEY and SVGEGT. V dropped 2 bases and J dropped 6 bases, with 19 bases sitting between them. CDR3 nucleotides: TGTGCCAGCAGTTACCGACTCACCAGGGAGGCAGATGGCTACACCTTC. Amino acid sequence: CASSYRLTREADGYTF.

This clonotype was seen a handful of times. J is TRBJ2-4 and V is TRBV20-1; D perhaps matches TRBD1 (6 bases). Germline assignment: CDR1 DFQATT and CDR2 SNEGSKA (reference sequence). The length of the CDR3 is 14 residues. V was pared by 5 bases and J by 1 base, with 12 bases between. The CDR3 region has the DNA TGCAGTGCTCAATCAACAGGGGCCAAAAACATTCAGTACTTC. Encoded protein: CSAQSTGAKNIQYF.

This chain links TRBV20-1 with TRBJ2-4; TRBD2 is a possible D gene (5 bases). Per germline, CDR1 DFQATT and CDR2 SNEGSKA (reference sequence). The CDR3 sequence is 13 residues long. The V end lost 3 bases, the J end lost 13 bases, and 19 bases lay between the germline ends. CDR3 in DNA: TGCAGTGCTAGTGAAACGGGATCCGGGGAGCAGTACTTC. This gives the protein CSASETGSGEQYF.

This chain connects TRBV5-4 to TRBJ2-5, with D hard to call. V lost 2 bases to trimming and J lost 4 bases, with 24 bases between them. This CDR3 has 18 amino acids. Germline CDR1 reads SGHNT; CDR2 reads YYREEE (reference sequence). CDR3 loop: CASSLKISHRRTGETQYF. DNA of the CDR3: TGTGCCAGCAGCTTAAAGATCTCCCATCGGAGAACGGGAGAGACCCAGTACTTC. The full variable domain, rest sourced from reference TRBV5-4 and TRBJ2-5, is ETGVTQSPTHLIKTRGQQVTLRCSSQSGHNTVSWYQQALGQGPQFIFQYYREEENGRGNFPPRFSGLQFPNYSSELNVNALELDDSALYLCASSLKISHRRTGETQYFGPGTRLLVL.

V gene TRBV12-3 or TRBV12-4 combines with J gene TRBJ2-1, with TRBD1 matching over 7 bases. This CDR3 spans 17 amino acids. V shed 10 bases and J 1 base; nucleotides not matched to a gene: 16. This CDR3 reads CAIPTGRPKGSYNEQFF. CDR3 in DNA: TGTGCCATCCCGACAGGGAGACCCAAAGGATCCTACAATGAGCAGTTCTTC.

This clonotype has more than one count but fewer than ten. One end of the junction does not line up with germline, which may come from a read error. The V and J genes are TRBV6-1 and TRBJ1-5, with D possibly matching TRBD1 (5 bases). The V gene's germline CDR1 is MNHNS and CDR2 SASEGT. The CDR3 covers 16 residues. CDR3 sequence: CASSSAGWMGNQPRHF. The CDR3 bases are TGTGCCAGCAGTTCCGCAGGGTGGATGGGCAATCAGCCCCGGCATTTT.

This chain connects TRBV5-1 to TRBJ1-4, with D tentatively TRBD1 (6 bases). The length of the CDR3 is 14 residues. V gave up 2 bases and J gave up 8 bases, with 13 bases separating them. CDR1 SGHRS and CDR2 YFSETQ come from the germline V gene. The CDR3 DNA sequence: TGCGCCAGCAGCTTACAGGGAGAATTGGAAAAACTGTTTTTT. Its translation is CASSLQGELEKLFF.

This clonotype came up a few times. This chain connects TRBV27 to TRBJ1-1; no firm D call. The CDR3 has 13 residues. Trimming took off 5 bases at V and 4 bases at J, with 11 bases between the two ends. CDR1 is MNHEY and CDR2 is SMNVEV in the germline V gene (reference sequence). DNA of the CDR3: TGTGCCAGCAGTGCGTCAGGCGGCACTGAAGCTTTCTTT. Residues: CASSASGGTEAFF.

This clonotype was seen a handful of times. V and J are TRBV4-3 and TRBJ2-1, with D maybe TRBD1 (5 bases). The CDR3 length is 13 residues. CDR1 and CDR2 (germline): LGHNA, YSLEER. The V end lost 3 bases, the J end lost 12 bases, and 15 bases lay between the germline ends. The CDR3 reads CASSHDRGSRQFF. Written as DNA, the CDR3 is TGCGCCAGCAGCCACGATAGGGGATCTAGGCAGTTCTTC.

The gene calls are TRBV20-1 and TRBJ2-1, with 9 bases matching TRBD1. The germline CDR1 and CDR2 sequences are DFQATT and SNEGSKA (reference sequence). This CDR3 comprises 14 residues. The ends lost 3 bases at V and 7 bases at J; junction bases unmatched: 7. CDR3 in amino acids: CSARARDRVNEQFF. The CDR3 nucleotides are TGCAGTGCTAGGGCAAGGGACAGGGTGAATGAGCAGTTCTTC.

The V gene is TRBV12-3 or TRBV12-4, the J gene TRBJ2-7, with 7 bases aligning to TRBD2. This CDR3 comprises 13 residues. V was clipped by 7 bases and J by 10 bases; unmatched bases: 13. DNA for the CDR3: TGTGCCAGCATCCGGGGGGTAGGAGGGGCCCAGTACTTC. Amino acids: CASIRGVGGAQYF.

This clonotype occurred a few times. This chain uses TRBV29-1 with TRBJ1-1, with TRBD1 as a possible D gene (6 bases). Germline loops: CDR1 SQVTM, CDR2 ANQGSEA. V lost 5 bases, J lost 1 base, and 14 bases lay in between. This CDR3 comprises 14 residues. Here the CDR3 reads CSVTAGTPNTEAFF. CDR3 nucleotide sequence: TGCAGCGTTACTGCCGGGACACCGAACACTGAAGCTTTCTTT.

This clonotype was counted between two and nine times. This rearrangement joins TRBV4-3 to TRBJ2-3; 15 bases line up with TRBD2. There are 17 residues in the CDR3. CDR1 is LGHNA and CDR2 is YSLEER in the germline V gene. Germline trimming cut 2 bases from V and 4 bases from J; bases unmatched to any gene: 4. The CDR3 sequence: CASSQRTSGGESDTQYF. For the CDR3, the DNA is TGCGCCAGCAGCCAACGGACTAGCGGGGGGGAATCAGATACGCAGTATTTT.

CDR3 DNA: TGCAGCGTTGTTACAGGGGGGTCCGGGACCCAGTACTTC. It encodes CSVVTGGSGTQYF. This chain uses TRBV29-1 with TRBJ2-5; TRBD1 matches at 8 bases. The CDR3 covers 13 residues. Germline-derived CDR1 and CDR2 are SQVTM and ANQGSEA. V shed 4 bases, J shed 7 bases, and the junction held 8 bases outside the gene matches.

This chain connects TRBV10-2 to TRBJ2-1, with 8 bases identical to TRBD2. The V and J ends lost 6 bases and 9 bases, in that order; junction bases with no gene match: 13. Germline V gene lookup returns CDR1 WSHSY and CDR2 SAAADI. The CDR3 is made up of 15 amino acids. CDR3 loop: CASRATRAGVGEQFF. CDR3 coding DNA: TGCGCCAGCAGGGCTACTAGAGCGGGGGTAGGTGAGCAGTTCTTC.